Below, 17 T cell receptor beta chains from the same sample are listed, as sequenced in a study of Tregs in tolerant kidney transplant recipients. The antigens of these receptors remain unknown. The assay was immunoSEQ multiplex PCR, and TCRdb's table has in-frame clones only and misses some. The sample lists thousands of clones, roughly half occurring once. Sequencing input: CD4+ T cells from blood cultured with allogeneic cells. These receptors came from a human donor in good health.

This clone was observed at least ten times. The rearrangement joins TRBV7-9 to TRBJ1-5; 8 nucleotides line up with TRBD1. J was trimmed by 3 bases and V by 3 bases; bases with no gene match: 1. The CDR3 runs to 14 residues. Looked up from germline, CDR1 is SEHNR and CDR2 is FQNEAQ (reference sequence). The CDR3 is CASSLDRDNQPQHF. The CDR3 nucleotides read TGTGCCAGCAGCTTGGACAGGGACAATCAGCCCCAGCATTTT.

J is TRBJ2-3 and V is TRBV7-9; D is ambiguous. Trimming took 5 bases from V and 6 from J, leaving 15 bases between them. There are 14 residues in the CDR3. Germline V gene lookup returns CDR1 SEHNR and CDR2 FQNEAQ (reference sequence). CDR3 region: CASSLGQPADTQYF. The CDR3 DNA reads TGTGCCAGCAGCCTGGGCCAACCGGCGGATACGCAGTATTTT.

The chain recombines TRBV13 with TRBJ2-7; D gene unclear. The V end lost 5 bases, the J end lost 4 bases, and 18 bases lay between the germline ends. The CDR3 spans 15 residues. Germline CDR1 reads PRHDT; CDR2 reads FYEKMQ (reference sequence). The CDR3, as DNA: TGTGCCAGCAGCCGGCGAGGCCCCAAGCAGTACGAGCAGTACTTC. It is translated as CASSRRGPKQYEQYF.

The CDR3 DNA reads TGTGCCAGCAGCCGCTTCACCAATCAGCCCCAGCATTTT. It encodes CASSRFTNQPQHF. J is TRBJ1-5 and V is TRBV11-3, with D unresolved. The CDR3 is 13 residues long. Germline lookup yields CDR1 SGHNT and CDR2 YENEEA. Trimming shortened V by 5 bases and J by 3 bases, and 8 bases separated the two germline ends. Drawing the rest from reference TRBV11-3 and TRBJ1-5, the complete variable domain is EAGVVQSPRYKIIEKKQPVAFWCNPISGHNTLYWYLQNLGQGPELLIRYENEEAVDDSQLPKDRFSAERLKGVDSTLKIQPAELGDSAVYLCASSRFTNQPQHFGDGTRLSIL.

The chain carries TRBV7-9 and TRBJ1-5, with D possibly matching TRBD1 (6 bases). Germline V lookup: CDR1 SEHNR, CDR2 FQNEAQ (reference sequence). The CDR3 length is 13 residues. The V gene lost 3 bases and the J gene lost 10 bases, with 13 bases spanning the gap. The CDR3 nucleotides are TGTGCCAGCAGCTTGGCCCCACAGGGCCCCCAGCATTTT. Translated, it gives CASSLAPQGPQHF. The complete variable domain, with remaining parts taken from reference TRBV7-9 and TRBJ1-5, reads DTGVSQNPRHKITKRGQNVTFRCDPISEHNRLYWYRQTLGQGPEFLTYFQNEAQLEKSRLLSDRFSAERPKGSFSTLEIQRTEQGDSAMYLCASSLAPQGPQHFGDGTRLSIL.

The CDR3 sequence: CASSFGGRLGETQYF. CDR3 DNA: TGCGCCAGCAGCTTCGGGGGGCGCTTGGGAGAGACCCAGTACTTC. This sequence joins TRBV5-1 and TRBJ2-5; a weak D match, TRBD2 (7 bases). The CDR3 consists of 15 residues. Per germline, CDR1 SGHRS and CDR2 YFSETQ. Trimming stripped 2 bases from V and 4 bases from J, with 15 bases between.

CDR3 region: CASKQGSSTEAFF. Written as DNA, the CDR3 is TGCGCCAGCAAACAAGGGAGTTCCACTGAAGCTTTCTTT. The genes are TRBV5-1 and TRBJ1-1; no reliable D call. Germline CDR1 and CDR2: SGHRS and YFSETQ. The CDR3 length is 13 residues. V lost 6 bases and J lost 4, with 13 bases in between.

The chain has TRBV12-5 and TRBJ2-3, with no clear D. Germline values: CDR1 LGHNT, CDR2 FRNRAP. V lost 0 bases and J 5 bases, leaving 21 bases between the germline ends. CDR3 length equals 18 residues. This CDR3 reads CASGLVLSRPTEGDTQYF. The DNA of the CDR3 is TGTGCTAGTGGTTTGGTACTTTCCCGCCCCACAGAAGGAGATACGCAGTATTTT.

This clone was seen a few times. The gene calls are TRBV7-8 and TRBJ2-2; 7 bases fit TRBD1. V lost 2 bases to trimming and J lost 9 bases; unmatched junction nucleotides: 18. CDR1 and CDR2 (germline): SGHVS, FQNEAQ. The CDR3 spans 18 residues. CDR3 nucleotides: TGTGCCAGCAGCTTAACGACAGGGACCCTCAATAGGGGGTGGGAGCTGTTTTTT. Its protein is CASSLTTGTLNRGWELFF.

This clone was found a few times. The rearrangement uses TRBV11-2 and TRBJ2-2; TRBD1 agrees at 9 bases. CDR1 and CDR2 (germline): SGHAT, FQNNGV. This CDR3 contains 16 residues. J gave up 2 bases and V 5 bases, and 6 bases lay outside the gene matches. The CDR3 loop reads CASSLYRGPNTGELFF. CDR3 sequence (DNA): TGTGCCAGCAGCCTTTACAGGGGGCCTAACACCGGGGAGCTGTTTTTT.

The V call is TRBV7-9, the J call TRBJ2-5; D unresolved. Germline V CDR1 and CDR2: SEHNR, FQNEAQ (reference sequence). Trimming pared 5 bases from V and 12 bases from J, leaving 13 bases between. The CDR3 is made up of 11 amino acids. The DNA of the CDR3 is TGTGCCAGCAGCCCCCTGGGTGCCGAGTACTTC. Translated: CASSPLGAEYF.

Of note for this clone: A read error may account for a junction end that differs from germline. The V call is TRBV6-5, the J call TRBJ1-1; D is unclear. This CDR3 contains 15 residues. Germline CDR1 MNHEY, CDR2 SVGAGI. The CDR3 loop is CASSDSRELNTEAFF. The CDR3 bases are TGTGCCAGCAGTGACTCACGGGAACTGAACACTGAAGCTTTCTTT.

For this clone: One end of the junction varies from germline; a read error may be responsible. This chain links TRBV30 with TRBJ1-3; no definite D call. Germline V gene data show CDR1 as GTSNPN and CDR2 as SVGIG (reference sequence). The CDR3 consists of 13 residues. The CDR3 DNA is TGTGCCTGGAGTGTAGGCCTGGGAAGCACCATATATTTT. Amino acids: CAWSVGLGSTIYF.

The J gene is TRBJ2-7, the V gene TRBV11-1; D is ambiguous. Germline CDR1 reads SGHAT; CDR2 reads FQDESV (reference sequence). Between the trimmed V and J ends, which lost 1 base and 5 bases, there was a span of 12 bases. This CDR3 contains 14 residues. The CDR3 DNA reads as TGTGCCAGCAGCTTAGACAGAACCTCTGACGAGCAGTACTTC. It yields the protein CASSLDRTSDEQYF.

In DNA form, the CDR3 reads TGTGCCAGCAGCTTGGTCCTCGGGGGGGCTGGCACAGATACGCAGTATTTT. Translated: CASSLVLGGAGTDTQYF. J is TRBJ2-3 and V is TRBV5-4; 8 positions agree with TRBD2. Per the germline V gene, CDR1 is SGHNT and CDR2 is YYREEE (reference sequence). The V and J ends lost 0 bases and 1 base, in that order; junction bases with no gene match: 7. The CDR3 sequence is 17 residues long.

The rearrangement links TRBV25-1 to TRBJ2-1; D not certain. The CDR3 totals 14 residues. Germline V CDR1 and CDR2: MGHDK, SYGVNS. Trimming took off 1 base at V and 7 bases at J, with 11 bases between the two ends. The CDR3 DNA is TGTGCCAGCAGTGAATTTGGCTACCGAAATGAGCAGTTCTTC. Residues: CASSEFGYRNEQFF.

The V gene is TRBV7-6, the J gene TRBJ2-1; 12 bases match TRBD2. Germline CDR1 reads SGHVS; CDR2 reads FNYEAQ. V was clipped by 7 bases and J by 7 bases; unmatched bases: 5. The CDR3 is 14 residues long. The CDR3 reads CASTPGTSGNEQFF. CDR3 DNA sequence: TGTGCCAGCACCCCCGGGACTAGCGGGAATGAGCAGTTCTTC.